The rows below give T cell receptor beta chains drawn from one sample of a study of TIL therapy for anti-PD-1-resistant metastatic lung cancer. Only in-frame clones appear in the TCRdb table, and some are missing; sequencing was by immunoSEQ multiplex PCR. The top ten clones hold 1.8% of a sample with 54,000 or so clones, around 79% of them seen once. Sequenced material: blood, taken at baseline. Receptors originate from a person aged 25 to 80 with non-small cell lung cancer. CDR3s include the opening cysteine and the closing phenylalanine or tryptophan. A D gene is named only where the DNA matches it firmly. Only some rows state a clone size, as once, few, many or a class for expanded clones.

j_call d_call v_call clone_size cdr3_aa cdr3_nt
TRBJ2-6 - TRBV19 - CASSIARQSSGANVLTF TGTGCCAGTAGTATAGCCCGACAGTCATCTGGGGCCAACGTCCTGACTTTC
TRBJ2-5 - TRBV5-1 - CASSSLGQYQETQYF TGCGCCAGCAGCTCGCTTGGACAGTACCAAGAGACCCAGTACTTC
TRBJ1-1 - TRBV11-2 - CASSLEGGGLIAKEAFF TGTGCCAGCAGCTTAGAGGGTGGAGGGTTGATCGCGAAAGAAGCTTTCTTT
TRBJ2-3 - TRBV5-6 - CASSLTDTQYF TGTGCCAGCAGCTTGACAGATACGCAGTATTTT
TRBJ1-2 - TRBV11-2 few CASSPGRERGGYTF TGTGCCAGCAGCCCCGGCAGGGAACGAGGTGGCTACACCTTC
TRBJ2-1 - TRBV6-6 - CASRDTGHNEQFF TGTGCCAGCAGGGATACAGGGCACAATGAGCAGTTCTTC
TRBJ1-6 - TRBV30 - CAWTHPGPYPESPLHF TGTGCCTGGACGCACCCGGGACCCTATCCCGAGTCACCCCTCCACTTT
TRBJ2-5 - TRBV7-2 - CASSEGARGETQYF TGTGCCAGCAGCGAGGGGGCTCGGGGGGAGACCCAGTACTTC
TRBJ2-3 - TRBV19 - CASSIGGGQRTDTQYF TGTGCCAGTAGTATAGGAGGAGGGCAGCGCACAGATACGCAGTATTTT
TRBJ2-1 - TRBV27 - CARRPEYNEQFF TGTGCCAGGAGACCAGAATACAATGAGCAGTTCTTC
TRBJ2-1 - TRBV7-3 - CASSSGTTGYNEQFF TGTGCCAGCAGCTCCGGAACGACAGGATACAATGAGCAGTTCTTC
TRBJ2-7 TRBD1 TRBV5-1 - CASSLETGGSYEQYF TGCGCCAGCAGCCTGGAGACAGGGGGCAGCTACGAGCAGTACTTC
TRBJ2-1 - TRBV27 - CASSLRPGNNEQFF TGTGCCAGCAGTTTACGGCCTGGCAACAATGAGCAGTTCTTC
TRBJ1-2 - TRBV2 - CASSGGGYTF TGTGCCAGCTCCGGGGGGGGCTACACCTTC
TRBJ2-3 TRBD1 TRBV5-1 - CASSPLAGTVPDTQYF TGCGCCAGCAGCCCCCTAGCCGGGACAGTTCCAGATACGCAGTATTTT
TRBJ2-7 - TRBV11-1 - CASSTSGGSSYEQYF TGTGCCAGCAGCACGAGCGGTGGGTCCTCCTACGAGCAGTACTTC
TRBJ1-2 - TRBV9 - CASSVGGRERYGYTF TGTGCCAGCAGCGTAGGGGGCCGAGAACGTTATGGCTACACCTTC
TRBJ1-1 - TRBV11-2 - CASSSFNRENTEAFF TGTGCCAGCAGCTCCTTTAACAGGGAGAACACTGAAGCTTTCTTT